This entry lists 21 T cell receptor beta chains sequenced from one sample in a study of a mutant IDH1 vaccine in newly diagnosed glioma. Their antigen targets remain unknown. Assay used: immunoSEQ multiplex PCR; TCRdb lists only in-frame clones, some missing. The sample lists about 58,000 clones, about 86% occurring once. Time point indicated: week 5, during vaccination. Every vaccination contained 300 ug of the mutant IDH1 20-mer peptide and was paired with topical imiquimod. Sample: PBMCs, taken from a glioma patient whose treatment included an IDH1 peptide vaccine. The receptors derive from a woman in her forties or fifties with glioma.

This rearrangement joins TRBV29-1 to TRBJ2-7; TRBD1 is a possible D gene (5 bases). The CDR3 consists of 13 residues. Germline V CDR1 and CDR2: SQVTM, ANQGSEA. Trimming pared 6 bases from V and 1 base from J, leaving 13 bases between. The CDR3 loop is CSVQATVSYEQYF. The DNA of the CDR3 is TGCAGCGTCCAAGCGACAGTATCCTACGAGCAGTACTTC.

V is TRBV5-4 and J is TRBJ1-1; no clear D gene. Germline V gene data show CDR1 as SGHNT and CDR2 as YYREEE (reference sequence). The CDR3 has 13 residues. Trimming cost V 4 bases and J 0 bases, with 7 bases left between them. The DNA for the CDR3 is TGTGCCAGCAGCCCCGGGATGAACACTGAAGCTTTCTTT. Translation: CASSPGMNTEAFF.

The chain is built from TRBV5-1 and TRBJ2-2, with D possibly TRBD2 on 6 matching bases. CDR3 length: 16 residues. The germline V and J ends were trimmed by 1 base and 1 base, with 11 bases remaining between them. CDR1 is SGHRS, CDR2 YFSETQ, per germline. DNA for the CDR3: TGCGCCAGCAGCTTGCGGGGGATAAGGAACACCGGGGAGCTGTTTTTT. Translated, it gives CASSLRGIRNTGELFF.

This chain connects TRBV6-6 to TRBJ2-7; D remains unclear. CDR1 is MNHNY and CDR2 is SVGAGI in the germline V gene (reference sequence). The CDR3 extends over 12 amino acids. Trimming took off 2 bases at V and 3 bases at J, with 5 bases between the two ends. The CDR3 DNA is TGTGCCAGCAGTTACCTCCACTACGAGCAGTACTTC. It specifies CASSYLHYEQYF.

The chain recombines TRBV19 with TRBJ2-6; 8 nucleotides align to TRBD1. Germline CDR1 reads LNHDA; CDR2 reads SQIVND (reference sequence). After removal of 11 bases from V and 0 bases from J, the junction contained 12 bases not matched to a gene. The CDR3 has 17 amino acids. CDR3 coding DNA: TGTGCCTCTTCGGCAGGGGGCACCCCCTCTGGGGCCAACGTCCTGACTTTC. As protein: CASSAGGTPSGANVLTF.

The chain joins TRBV6-1 to TRBJ1-5, with a possible D match to TRBD1 (5 bases). V shed 6 bases and J shed 5 bases, with 11 bases lying between them. The germline V gene encodes CDR1 MNHNS and CDR2 SASEGT. CDR3 size: 13 residues. The CDR3 spells CASRGGVDQPQHF. The CDR3 region has the DNA TGTGCCAGCAGGGGGGGGGTTGATCAGCCCCAGCATTTT.

The chain is built from TRBV6-5 and TRBJ2-5; D gene ambiguous. Germline CDR1 reads MNHEY; CDR2 reads SVGAGI. V lost 0 bases and J lost 5, with 16 bases in between. The CDR3 spans 16 residues. The CDR3 DNA sequence: TGTGCCAGCAGTTACTCGGTCGGGTGGAGTAAGGAGACCCAGTACTTC. Translating gives CASSYSVGWSKETQYF.

J is TRBJ1-2 and V is TRBV2; the D gene is possibly TRBD1 (5 bases). The germline V gene has CDR1 SNHLY and CDR2 FYNNEI. V lost 11 bases to trimming and J lost 5 bases, with 12 bases between them. This CDR3 region has 11 residues. Here the CDR3 DNA reads TGTGCCGGGGGGACCGGGTATGGCTACACCTTC. This sequence encodes CAGGTGYGYTF.

J is TRBJ1-2 and V is TRBV10-2, with TRBD1 matching over 9 bases. Germline-derived CDR1 and CDR2 are WSHSY and SAAADI. Trimming removed 4 bases from V and 2 bases from J; junction bases left unmatched: 2. The CDR3 is 14 residues long. CDR3 nucleotide sequence: TGCGCCAGCAGTGTGGGACAGGGCAACTATGGCTACACCTTC. Translated, it gives CASSVGQGNYGYTF.

This sequence joins TRBV6-4 and TRBJ2-5, with D perhaps TRBD1 or TRBD2 (5 bases each). V lost 5 bases and J lost 7, with 14 bases in between. The CDR3 contains 13 residues. The germline V gene has CDR1 MRHNA and CDR2 SNTAGT. The CDR3 loop reads CASSRDLSGTQYF. The CDR3 DNA is TGTGCCAGCAGTCGGGACCTCTCGGGGACCCAGTACTTC.

This clone has just one count. The V gene is TRBV30, the J gene TRBJ1-3, with no clear D. Germline V CDR1 and CDR2: GTSNPN, SVGIG (reference sequence). The CDR3 contains 13 residues. V shed 3 bases and J shed 0 bases, with 6 bases lying between them. The CDR3 bases are TGTGCCTGGAGGGAGAGCTCTGGAAACACCATATATTTT. Protein product: CAWRESSGNTIYF.

This chain joins TRBV14 and TRBJ1-4, with D perhaps TRBD1 (5 bases). This CDR3 spans 13 amino acids. Germline CDR1 and CDR2: SGHDN and FVKESK. V lost 5 bases and J 2 bases, leaving 6 bases between the germline ends. The CDR3 DNA follows: TGTGCCAGCAGCAGGGGTACTAATGAAAAACTGTTTTTT. This gives the protein CASSRGTNEKLFF.

The genes are TRBV12-5 and TRBJ1-5; D unclear. V lost 0 bases, J lost 1 base, and 10 bases lay in between. Germline loops: CDR1 LGHNT, CDR2 FRNRAP. This CDR3 is 16 amino acids long. Here the CDR3 DNA reads TGTGCTAGTGGTTTGGTAAGAGGGATAAGCAATCAGCCCCAGCATTTT. This codes for CASGLVRGISNQPQHF.

This clone has more than one count but fewer than ten. This chain uses TRBV27 with TRBJ1-1; unclear D gene. The CDR3 loop spans 15 amino acids. Trimming stripped 2 bases from V and 5 bases from J, with 15 bases between. Germline values: CDR1 MNHEY, CDR2 SMNVEV (reference sequence). This chain's CDR3 is CASSLVKGIRTEAFF. DNA for the CDR3: TGTGCCAGCAGTTTAGTGAAGGGAATTAGGACTGAAGCTTTCTTT.

The rearrangement joins TRBV7-9 to TRBJ1-4; tentative D call: TRBD1 (5 bases). Germline V gene data show CDR1 as SEHNR and CDR2 as FQNEAQ (reference sequence). The CDR3 spans 16 residues. V lost 6 bases, J lost 0 bases, and 14 bases lay in between. The CDR3 is CASRGLETATNEKLFF. The CDR3 nucleotides read TGTGCCAGCAGGGGGCTGGAGACTGCAACTAATGAAAAACTGTTTTTT. The whole variable domain, remainder taken from reference TRBV7-9 and TRBJ1-4, is DTGVSQNPRHKITKRGQNVTFRCDPISEHNRLYWYRQTLGQGPEFLTYFQNEAQLEKSRLLSDRFSAERPKGSFSTLEIQRTEQGDSAMYLCASRGLETATNEKLFFGSGTQLSVL.

This sequence joins TRBV19 and TRBJ1-1; D possibly corresponds to TRBD1 (6 bases). This CDR3 has 12 residues. Per the germline V gene, CDR1 is LNHDA and CDR2 is SQIVND (reference sequence). Trimming took 10 bases from V and 2 from J, leaving 11 bases between them. As DNA, the CDR3 is TGTGCCACTAAGACAGGCAACACTGAAGCTTTCTTT. It encodes CATKTGNTEAFF.

V is TRBV10-1 and J is TRBJ1-3, with D unresolved. Germline CDR1 reads WNHNN; CDR2 reads SYGVQD (reference sequence). The CDR3 loop spans 16 amino acids. V lost 2 bases and J 0 bases, leaving 11 bases between the germline ends. The CDR3 region is CASSETRRISGNTIYF. The DNA of the CDR3 is TGCGCCAGCAGTGAGACCCGACGGATCTCTGGAAACACCATATATTTT.

The rearrangement joins TRBV5-6 to TRBJ2-5; no clear D. The J call is in doubt because the DNA end fits TRBJ2-7 better. The germline gives CDR1 SGHDT, CDR2 YYEEEE. This CDR3 is 11 amino acids long. The CDR3 DNA sequence: TGTGCCAGCAGCTTGTTCTACGAGCAGTACTTC. Translation: CASSLFYEQYF.

V gene TRBV10-3 combines with J gene TRBJ2-6; TRBD2 might be the D (6 bases). CDR3 size: 17 residues. V dropped 7 bases and J dropped 0 bases, with 16 bases sitting between them. The germline V gene has CDR1 ENHRY and CDR2 SYGVKD. In DNA, the CDR3 is TGTGCCATCACTATGGGACTCAGTAGCTCTGGGGCCAACGTCCTGACTTTC. Amino acids: CAITMGLSSSGANVLTF.

V gene TRBV2 combines with J gene TRBJ2-7; 7 nucleotides agree with TRBD1. The J segment lost 4 bases and the V segment lost 7 bases, leaving 16 bases of the junction unmatched. This CDR3 has 16 residues. The germline CDR1 and CDR2 sequences are SNHLY and FYNNEI. The CDR3 DNA follows: TGTGCCAGCAAGGGGGATCGGTTCGGGACAGAGTACGAGCAGTACTTC. Its translation: CASKGDRFGTEYEQYF.

The J gene is TRBJ2-5, the V gene TRBV27, with 7 bases that match TRBD1. Gene TRBJ2-7 matches the end of the DNA better, so the J call may be wrong. The CDR3 totals 12 residues. The germline V gene has CDR1 MNHEY and CDR2 SMNVEV (reference sequence). CDR3 DNA: TGTGCCAGCCGTCGACAGGGCTACGAGCAGTACTTC. It encodes CASRRQGYEQYF.